This T cell receptor (beta chain) comes out of a study of breast tumors, draining lymph nodes, adjacent tissues. Notes on the study in general: The lymph node origin of tumor T cells was framed as consistent with a hypothesis, not demonstrated.

Axillary draining lymph nodes of breast cancer patients supplied the node samples. From the multiplex PCR reads, TCRdb called clonotypes with MiXCR, one entry per CDR3 protein. The data show approximately 130,000 distinct CDR3 sequences, under 25% seen once. This clonotype was observed many times. As yet, its antigen is unknown. The CDR3 length is 12 residues. Germline CDR1 is DFQATT and CDR2 is SNEGSKA (reference sequence). Trimming cost V 7 bases and J 7 bases, with 17 bases left between them. The TCR sequence derives from a female donor with breast cancer. Some clones in this sample may be carry-over from other donors' samples. Sequenced sample: axillary lymph node tissue. This chain connects TRBV20-1 to TRBJ2-7; a possible D gene is TRBD1 (6 bases). The CDR3 loop reads CSVSGGSGEQYF. For the CDR3, the DNA is TGCAGTGTTAGTGGGGGCAGTGGGGAGCAGTACTTC.